This TCR beta chain is from a study of cytomegalovirus exposure and HLA in healthy donors. CDR1 and CDR2 from the germline V gene are SGHDT and YYEEEE. The CDR3 extends over 13 amino acids. V shed 4 bases and J shed 5 bases, with 12 bases lying between them. Each donor was healthy, and each was a bone marrow donor. The study's findings and limits: According to an earlier analysis, most TCR beta V segments yielded productive rearrangements about 87% or about 30% of the time. In the analysis, some V segments, TRBV6-2 and TRBV6-3 included, were excluded as indistinguishable.

As for this clone: Its matching antigen is unknown.

60 Vbeta and 13 Jbeta primers were used in PCR. Repertoires were generated with immunoSEQ multiplex PCR, while TCRdb's copy carries only in-frame clones and drops some. The sample yields around 180,000 clones, about four fifths seen once. What was sequenced was PBMCs. The chain joins TRBV5-6 to TRBJ1-2, with D uncertain. The origin of this receptor is a woman aged 35 to 49 in good health and CMV-seronegative. The CDR3 loop is CASSPNPEYGYTF. In nucleotides, the CDR3 is TGTGCCAGCAGCCCGAATCCGGAGTATGGCTACACCTTC.